This T cell receptor beta chain was retrieved from a study of glioma-infiltrating T cells. Study results and caveats: Only very few CDR3 sequences appeared in both tissue and blood. Non-neoplastic patients had below-expected tissue-blood divergence, while all gliomas exceeded expectation.

Amplification of TCR alpha and beta CDR3 regions from RNA used iRepertoire nested multiplex PCR. Tissue mRNA or PBMC total RNA, roughly 85-450 ng, went into one-step reverse transcription and amplification. MiXCR, run by TCRdb on the multiplex PCR reads, gives a single entry per CDR3 protein. The sample lists 100,000 to 150,000 distinct CDR3 sequences, approximately 25% occurring once. This clonotype was recorded many times. Antigen specificity is unknown. The junction had 14 bases not matched to a gene; V was cut back by 1 base and J by 7 bases. The length of the CDR3 is 18 residues. The germline V gene encodes CDR1 SGDLS and CDR2 YYNGEE.

The origin of this receptor is a human donor with low-grade glioma or glioblastoma, undergoing nonglioma brain surgery, or in good health (not recorded which). The specimen was glioma tissue, nonneoplastic brain tissue, or PBMCs (not recorded which). The V and J genes are TRBV9 and TRBJ1-6, with 7 bases fitting TRBD1. The CDR3 DNA reads as TGTGCCAGCAGCGTAAGGAGGGACAGCCCACCTAAGAATTCACCCCTCCACTTT. Encoded protein: CASSVRRDSPPKNSPLHF. Variable domain in full (rest from reference TRBV9 and TRBJ1-6): DSGVTQTPKHLITATGQRVTLRCSPRSGDLSVYWYQQSLDQGLQFLIQYYNGEERAKGNILERFSAQQFPDLHSELNLSSLELGDSALYFCASSVRRDSPPKNSPLHFGNGTRLTVT.